Sequencing of this TCR beta chain was carried out in a study of PD-1 and CTLA-4 blockade in melanoma. Germline CDR1 MNHNS, CDR2 SASEGT. The CDR3 has 15 amino acids. Trimming removed 2 bases from V and 0 bases from J, with 11 bases in between. Clones were read by immunoSEQ multiplex PCR, and TCRdb kept only the in-frame ones, dropping some. The repertoire holds over 5,500 clones, with over 70% as singletons. This chain uses TRBV6-1 with TRBJ2-7; D tentatively reads TRBD1 or TRBD2 (5 bases each). The sequence derives from a human donor with melanoma. The specimen comprised CD8+ T cells from peripheral blood, sampled before anti-PD-1 treatment. As DNA, the CDR3 is TGTGCCAGCAGTGAAAGGGACCTGAGCTCCTACGAGCAGTACTTC. It encodes CASSERDLSSYEQYF.